These 20 T cell receptor beta chains came from one sample sequenced in a study of blood T cell repertoires in COVID-19. TCRdb keeps only in-frame clones here, not all; method: immunoSEQ multiplex PCR. The repertoire holds some 200,000 clones, with 94% as singletons. The sequenced sample consisted of peripheral blood. Receptors originate from a man aged 30 to 39 with COVID-19, enrolled during active disease.

The chain is built from TRBV7-9 and TRBJ2-7; a possible D gene is TRBD2 (6 bases). Germline V CDR1 and CDR2: SEHNR, FQNEAQ (reference sequence). V was clipped by 5 bases and J by 1 base, with 12 bases between them. This CDR3 spans 14 amino acids. The chain's CDR3 is CASSLSGRSYEQYF. The CDR3 region has the DNA TGTGCCAGCAGCCTTTCAGGGAGGTCCTACGAGCAGTACTTC.

The rearrangement joins TRBV7-9 to TRBJ1-1; 9 bases agree with TRBD1. This CDR3 is 14 amino acids long. Unmatched junction bases numbered 6, after V lost 5 bases and J lost 5 bases. CDR1 is SEHNR and CDR2 is FQNEAQ in the germline V gene (reference sequence). In nucleotides, the CDR3 is TGTGCCAGCAGCCTTGGACAGGGGCAGACTGAAGCTTTCTTT. It translates to CASSLGQGQTEAFF.

V is TRBV12-3 or TRBV12-4 and J is TRBJ2-2, with a possible D match to TRBD2 (6 bases). CDR3 length: 13 residues. Trimming left V 3 bases short and J 6 bases short, with 8 bases between. The CDR3 loop is CASSFGGSGELFF. CDR3 coding DNA: TGTGCCAGCAGTTTTGGGGGGTCCGGGGAGCTGTTTTTT.

V is TRBV7-2 and J is TRBJ1-3; no firm D call. The germline V and J ends were trimmed by 2 bases and 0 bases, with 8 bases remaining between them. The germline V gene has CDR1 SGHTA and CDR2 FQGNSA. The CDR3 has 15 residues. DNA of the CDR3: TGTGCCAGCAGCTTAACGAGAACCTCTGGAAACACCATATATTTT. Protein product: CASSLTRTSGNTIYF.

The chain carries TRBV9 and TRBJ2-4; TRBD1 agrees at 10 bases. The CDR3 totals 16 residues. Germline V gives CDR1 SGDLS, CDR2 YYNGEE. Trimming removed 3 bases from V and 0 bases from J; junction bases left unmatched: 3. CDR3 in DNA: TGTGCCAGCAGCGGCGGACAGGGGGTAGCCAAAAACATTCAGTACTTC. Translated, it gives CASSGGQGVAKNIQYF.

The chain links TRBV7-3 to TRBJ2-3; D might be TRBD2 (6 bases). Germline V gives CDR1 SGHTA, CDR2 FQGTGA. Trimming took 5 bases from V and 2 from J, leaving 17 bases between them. The CDR3 loop spans 16 amino acids. The CDR3 reads CASSRGLSIPTDTQYF. The CDR3 DNA reads TGTGCCAGCAGCAGGGGACTGTCTATACCCACAGATACGCAGTATTTT.

The chain links TRBV6-1 to TRBJ1-2, with 11 bases matching TRBD1. Germline V lookup: CDR1 MNHNS, CDR2 SASEGT. Trimming at V came to 1 base and at J to 8 bases, leaving 3 bases not matched to a gene. The CDR3 is 14 residues long. CDR3 nucleotide sequence: TGTGCCAGCAGTGAAGGCGGGACAGGGGGAGGCTACACCTTC. Encoded protein: CASSEGGTGGGYTF.

For the CDR3, the DNA is TGTGCCGGAAGTCGGGAAGTCGACACTGAAGCTTTCTTT. Residues: CAGSREVDTEAFF. This sequence joins TRBV6-5 and TRBJ1-1, with unresolved D. CDR3 size: 13 residues. Trimming took off 11 bases at V and 3 bases at J, with 16 bases between the two ends. Germline CDR1 and CDR2: MNHEY and SVGAGI.

The V and J genes are TRBV2 and TRBJ1-2; TRBD1 matches at 7 bases. The CDR3 spans 15 residues. The germline V gene has CDR1 SNHLY and CDR2 FYNNEI. Germline trimming cut 5 bases from V and 5 bases from J; bases unmatched to any gene: 11. CDR3 in DNA: TGTGCCAGCAGTTTCACAGGGGAGGTCGGGTATGGCTACACCTTC. The encoded protein is CASSFTGEVGYGYTF.

J is TRBJ2-3 and V is TRBV7-3, with 7 bases matching TRBD2. Germline values: CDR1 SGHTA, CDR2 FQGTGA. The CDR3 spans 16 residues. Trimming removed 5 bases from V and 3 bases from J; junction bases left unmatched: 11. The CDR3 nucleotides read TGTGCCAGCAGCACCACCCTGGGCGGGGGTACAGATACGCAGTATTTT. Amino acids: CASSTTLGGGTDTQYF.

This sequence joins TRBV6-1 and TRBJ1-1, with D possibly being TRBD1 (5 bases). Trimming took 3 bases from V and 2 from J, leaving 13 bases between them. The CDR3 extends over 15 amino acids. Germline V gene data show CDR1 as MNHNS and CDR2 as SASEGT. The CDR3 DNA reads as TGTGCCAGCAGTGAGGCGGCAGGGTCAAACACTGAAGCTTTCTTT. It encodes CASSEAAGSNTEAFF.

The genes are TRBV9 and TRBJ1-2; TRBD1 agrees at 11 bases. Germline trimming cut 3 bases from V and 8 bases from J; bases unmatched to any gene: 12. CDR1 is SGDLS, CDR2 YYNGEE, per germline. CDR3 length equals 16 residues. For the CDR3, the DNA is TGTGCCAGCAGCGCTGGTCGGGACAGGGGGGCGGCGGGCTACACCTTC. Encoded protein: CASSAGRDRGAAGYTF.

V gene TRBV5-1 combines with J gene TRBJ1-1; the match to TRBD1 covers 7 bases. With 5 bases clipped from V and 0 bases from J, the junction kept 10 bases outside the gene matches. Germline V gene sequence: CDR1 SGHRS, CDR2 YFSETQ. This CDR3 spans 16 amino acids. CDR3 DNA: TGCGCCAGCAGTAGGGGGCGGGATCGTATGAACACTGAAGCTTTCTTT. Amino acids: CASSRGRDRMNTEAFF.

The chain joins TRBV7-9 to TRBJ1-6, with D perhaps matching TRBD1 (5 bases). Looked up from germline, CDR1 is SEHNR and CDR2 is FQNEAQ (reference sequence). The CDR3 loop spans 17 amino acids. Trimming took off 1 base at V and 10 bases at J, with 20 bases between the two ends. This CDR3 reads CASSLVRGERVLSPLHF. CDR3 sequence (DNA): TGTGCCAGCAGCTTAGTCCGGGGGGAAAGGGTATTATCACCCCTCCACTTT.

The chain employs TRBV5-4 and TRBJ1-2, with 8 bases aligning to TRBD1. Germline-derived CDR1 and CDR2 are SGHNT and YYREEE (reference sequence). CDR3 length equals 14 residues. V trimming: 3 bases; J trimming: 2 bases; junction bases outside the gene matches: 3. CDR3 amino acids: CASSWGQENYGYTF. CDR3 DNA sequence: TGTGCCAGCAGCTGGGGACAGGAGAACTATGGCTACACCTTC. Full variable domain (rest looked up from reference TRBV5-4 and TRBJ1-2): ETGVTQSPTHLIKTRGQQVTLRCSSQSGHNTVSWYQQALGQGPQFIFQYYREEENGRGNFPPRFSGLQFPNYSSELNVNALELDDSALYLCASSWGQENYGYTFGSGTRLTVV.

V usage is TRBV29-1 and J usage is TRBJ1-4, with 10 positions matching TRBD1. V was clipped by 1 base and J by 10 bases; unmatched bases: 9. Per germline, CDR1 SQVTM and CDR2 ANQGSEA. This CDR3 region has 15 residues. The CDR3 DNA reads as TGCAGCGTTGAAGGCGGACAGGGGGAGGGGGGAAAACTGTTTTTT. This encodes CSVEGGQGEGGKLFF.

The rearrangement joins TRBV5-6 to TRBJ2-3, with 8 positions matching TRBD2. There are 16 residues in the CDR3. V was clipped by 1 base and J by 1 base; unmatched bases: 5. The germline V gene encodes CDR1 SGHDT and CDR2 YYEEEE. CDR3 DNA: TGTGCCAGCAGCTTGTATAGCGGGGCCGGCACAGATACGCAGTATTTT. The encoded protein is CASSLYSGAGTDTQYF.

The chain combines TRBV6-1 with TRBJ1-5, with D possibly TRBD1 on 5 matching bases. Germline V gene data show CDR1 as MNHNS and CDR2 as SASEGT. CDR3 length: 17 residues. The V and J ends lost 2 bases and 0 bases respectively, with 14 bases between them. CDR3 bases: TGTGCCAGCAGTGAAAGATTCTCGACAGATAGCAATCAGCCCCAGCATTTT. Its translation: CASSERFSTDSNQPQHF.

The CDR3 here is CASSLTGGAAFF. In nucleotides, the CDR3 is TGTGCCAGCAGTTTAACAGGGGGCGCGGCTTTCTTT. The chain couples TRBV27 to TRBJ1-1; 9 bases are a match to TRBD1. This CDR3 spans 12 amino acids. Germline V CDR1 and CDR2: MNHEY, SMNVEV (reference sequence). J was trimmed by 11 bases and V by 2 bases; bases with no gene match: 3.

This clone was seen a single time. The CDR3: CSVQIAGARTSSTDTQYF. The CDR3 nucleotides read TGCAGCGTTCAAATAGCGGGGGCCCGGACTTCCTCCACAGATACGCAGTATTTT. The rearrangement uses TRBV29-1 and TRBJ2-3, with 9 bases that match TRBD2. In germline, CDR1 is SQVTM, CDR2 ANQGSEA. V was clipped by 5 bases and J by 2 bases; unmatched bases: 17. The CDR3 totals 18 residues.